This record covers a single T cell receptor (beta chain). This entry comes from a study of cytomegalovirus exposure and HLA in healthy donors. V lost 2 bases and J lost 4, with 8 bases in between. This CDR3 has 13 amino acids. Germline CDR1 reads ENHRY; CDR2 reads SYGVKD. PCR employed 60 Vbeta and 13 Jbeta primers. Profiled with immunoSEQ multiplex PCR; TCRdb holds only in-frame clones, not every one. The sample has 150,000 to 200,000 clones; 80% to 85% are singletons. This clonotype originated in a woman under 30 in good health and CMV-seronegative. The V call is TRBV10-3, the J call TRBJ1-2; maybe TRBD1 (5 bases). The sample was PBMCs. The CDR3 here is CAISEGAGYGYTF. CDR3 DNA sequence: TGTGCCATCAGTGAGGGGGCCGGCTATGGCTACACCTTC.